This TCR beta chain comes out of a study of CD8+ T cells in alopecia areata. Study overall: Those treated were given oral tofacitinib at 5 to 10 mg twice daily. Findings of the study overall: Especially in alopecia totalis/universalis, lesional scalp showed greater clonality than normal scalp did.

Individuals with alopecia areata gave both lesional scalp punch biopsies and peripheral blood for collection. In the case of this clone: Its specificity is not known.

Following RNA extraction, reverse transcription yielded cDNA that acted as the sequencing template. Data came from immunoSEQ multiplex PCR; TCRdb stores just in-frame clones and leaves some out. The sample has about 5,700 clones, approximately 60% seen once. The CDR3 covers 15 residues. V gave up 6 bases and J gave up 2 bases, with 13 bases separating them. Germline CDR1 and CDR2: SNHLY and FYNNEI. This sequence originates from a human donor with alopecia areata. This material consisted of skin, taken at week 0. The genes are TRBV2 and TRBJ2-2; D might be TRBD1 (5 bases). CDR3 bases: TGTGCCAGCAGATTACCGGACACTAACACCGGGGAGCTGTTTTTT. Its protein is CASRLPDTNTGELFF.